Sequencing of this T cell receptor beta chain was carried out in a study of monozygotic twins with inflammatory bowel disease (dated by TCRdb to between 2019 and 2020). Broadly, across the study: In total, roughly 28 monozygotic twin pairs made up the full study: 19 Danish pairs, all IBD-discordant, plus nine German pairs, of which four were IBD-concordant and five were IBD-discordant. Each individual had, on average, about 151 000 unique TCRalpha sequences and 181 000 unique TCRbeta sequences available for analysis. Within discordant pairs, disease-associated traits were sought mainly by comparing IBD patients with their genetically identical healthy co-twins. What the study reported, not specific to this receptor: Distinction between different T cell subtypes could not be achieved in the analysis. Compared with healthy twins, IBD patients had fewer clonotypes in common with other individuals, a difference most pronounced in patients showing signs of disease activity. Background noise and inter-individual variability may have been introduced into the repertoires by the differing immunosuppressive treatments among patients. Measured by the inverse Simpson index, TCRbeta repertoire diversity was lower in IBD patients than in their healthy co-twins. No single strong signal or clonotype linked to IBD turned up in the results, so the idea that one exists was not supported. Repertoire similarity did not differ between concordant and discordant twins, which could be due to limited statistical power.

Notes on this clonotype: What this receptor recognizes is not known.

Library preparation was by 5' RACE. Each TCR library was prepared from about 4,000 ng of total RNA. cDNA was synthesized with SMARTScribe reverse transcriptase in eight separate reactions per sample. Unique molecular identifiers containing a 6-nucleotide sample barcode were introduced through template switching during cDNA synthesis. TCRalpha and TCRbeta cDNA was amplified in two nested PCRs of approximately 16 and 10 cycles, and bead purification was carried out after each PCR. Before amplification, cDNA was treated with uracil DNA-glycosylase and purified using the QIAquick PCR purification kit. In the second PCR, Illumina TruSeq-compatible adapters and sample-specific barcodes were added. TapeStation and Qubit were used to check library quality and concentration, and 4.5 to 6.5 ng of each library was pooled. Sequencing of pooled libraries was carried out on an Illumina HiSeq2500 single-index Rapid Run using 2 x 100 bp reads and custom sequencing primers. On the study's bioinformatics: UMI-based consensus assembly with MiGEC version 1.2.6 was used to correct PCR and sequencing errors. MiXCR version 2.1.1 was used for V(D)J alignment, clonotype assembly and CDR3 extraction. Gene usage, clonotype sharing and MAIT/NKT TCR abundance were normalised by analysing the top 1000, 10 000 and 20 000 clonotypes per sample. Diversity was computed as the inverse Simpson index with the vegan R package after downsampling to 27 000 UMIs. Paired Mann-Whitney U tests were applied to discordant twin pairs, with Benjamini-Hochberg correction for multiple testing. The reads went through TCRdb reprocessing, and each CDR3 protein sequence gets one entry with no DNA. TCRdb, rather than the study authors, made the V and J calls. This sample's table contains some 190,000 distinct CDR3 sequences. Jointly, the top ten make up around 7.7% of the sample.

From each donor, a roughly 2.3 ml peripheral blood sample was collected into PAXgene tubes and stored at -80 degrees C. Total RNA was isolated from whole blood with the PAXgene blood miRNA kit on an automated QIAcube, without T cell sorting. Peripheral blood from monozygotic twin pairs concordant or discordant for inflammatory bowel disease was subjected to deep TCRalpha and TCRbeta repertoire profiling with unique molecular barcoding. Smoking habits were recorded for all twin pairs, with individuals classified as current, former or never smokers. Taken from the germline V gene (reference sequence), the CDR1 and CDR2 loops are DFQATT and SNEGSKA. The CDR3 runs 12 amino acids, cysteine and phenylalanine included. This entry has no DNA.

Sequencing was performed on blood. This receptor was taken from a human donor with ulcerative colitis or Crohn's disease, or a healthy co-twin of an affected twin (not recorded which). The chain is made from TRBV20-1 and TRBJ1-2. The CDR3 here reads CSARGYLERYTF.